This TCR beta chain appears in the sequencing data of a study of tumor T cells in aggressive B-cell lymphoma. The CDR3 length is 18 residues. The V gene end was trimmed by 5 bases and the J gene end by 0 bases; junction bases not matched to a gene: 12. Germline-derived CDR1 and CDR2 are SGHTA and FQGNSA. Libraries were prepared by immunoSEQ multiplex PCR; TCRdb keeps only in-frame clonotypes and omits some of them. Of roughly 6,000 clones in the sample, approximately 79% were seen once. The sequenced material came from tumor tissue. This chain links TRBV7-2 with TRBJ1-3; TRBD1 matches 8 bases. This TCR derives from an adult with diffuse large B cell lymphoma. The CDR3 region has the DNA TGTGCCAGCAGCCCTCAAGGGACAGGAGGTATCTCTGGAAACACCATATATTTT. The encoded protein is CASSPQGTGGISGNTIYF.